This is a list of T cell receptor beta chains from one sample in a study of blood T cell repertoires in COVID-19. Only in-frame clones appear in the TCRdb table, and some are missing; sequencing was by immunoSEQ multiplex PCR. The sample shows approximately 120,000 clones, 80% to 90% of them seen only once. The specimen was peripheral blood. The source is a human donor in a cohort sampled during active COVID-19. The CDR3 runs from the conserved cysteine through the conserved F or W. The D gene is left open where the match is weak. Some rows mark clone size as missing; the rest say once, few, many or name a class of expanded clone.

v_call	clone_size	j_call	d_call	cdr3_aa	cdr3_nt
TRBV2	once	TRBJ1-5	TRBD1	CASSWDRGSNQPQHF	TGTGCCAGCAGTTGGGACAGGGGGAGCAATCAGCCCCAGCATTTT
TRBV5-4	NA	TRBJ1-2	NA	CASSSTANYGYTF	TGTGCCAGCAGCTCGACAGCTAACTATGGCTACACCTTC
TRBV6-1	NA	TRBJ1-2	NA	CASSEAVGHATF	TGTGCCAGCAGTGAAGCGGTGGGACACGCTACCTTC
TRBV3-1/TRBV3-2	NA	TRBJ1-2	NA	CASSPDSSGRGYTF	TGTGCCAGCAGCCCCGACAGCTCAGGTCGGGGCTACACCTTC
TRBV2	few	TRBJ1-5	NA	CASRPGGARAQHF	TGTGCCAGCAGACCCGGAGGCGCAAGGGCCCAGCATTTT
TRBV5-1	NA	TRBJ2-5	NA	CASSSTSRQETQYF	TGCGCCAGCAGCTCAACTAGCCGCCAAGAGACCCAGTACTTC
TRBV29-1	NA	TRBJ1-3	TRBD1	CSVVQGANSGNTIYF	TGCAGCGTTGTTCAGGGGGCAAACTCTGGAAACACCATATATTTT
TRBV7-3	NA	TRBJ2-1	NA	CASSLTGSSYNEQFF	TGTGCCAGCAGCTTAACTGGGAGCTCCTACAATGAGCAGTTCTTC
TRBV19	NA	TRBJ2-3	TRBD1	CASSPQGTDTQYF	TGTGCCAGTAGCCCACAGGGGACAGATACGCAGTATTTT
TRBV6-5	NA	TRBJ2-3	TRBD1	CASIPAGGASDTQYF	TGTGCCAGCATCCCGGCAGGGGGCGCTTCCGATACGCAGTATTTT
TRBV9	NA	TRBJ2-1	NA	CASSGAASWDEQFF	TGTGCCAGCAGCGGAGCGGCCTCCTGGGATGAGCAGTTCTTC
TRBV6-4	NA	TRBJ2-3	TRBD2	CASSDGTSGKPAQYF	TGTGCCAGCAGTGATGGGACTAGCGGGAAGCCGGCGCAGTATTTT
TRBV5-4	NA	TRBJ2-1	NA	CASSLAMQGSRNEQFF	TGTGCCAGCAGCTTGGCTATGCAGGGCAGTAGGAATGAGCAGTTCTTC
TRBV7-3	NA	TRBJ2-1	NA	CASSLLGSGYNEQFF	TGTGCCAGCAGCTTATTAGGGAGTGGCTACAATGAGCAGTTCTTC
TRBV11-3	NA	TRBJ1-3	NA	CASSLNTGTGNTIYF	TGTGCCAGCAGCTTAAATACAGGGACTGGAAACACCATATATTTT
TRBV5-1	NA	TRBJ1-2	NA	CASSWSEDRGYTF	TGCGCCAGCAGCTGGAGCGAGGATCGTGGCTACACCTTC
TRBV7-3	once	TRBJ1-1	TRBD1	CASSPGTGNPEAFF	TGTGCCAGCAGCCCTGGGACAGGGAACCCTGAAGCTTTCTTT
TRBV4-2	NA	TRBJ1-1	NA	CAQDIPPTEAFF	TGTGCCCAGGACATTCCTCCCACTGAAGCTTTCTTT
TRBV7-2	NA	TRBJ1-2	NA	CASSLGPGDTYGYTF	TGTGCCAGCAGCTTAGGCCCAGGGGACACCTATGGCTACACCTTC
TRBV6-5	NA	TRBJ2-1	TRBD2	CASSLGLAGSNEQFF	TGTGCCAGCAGTTTGGGACTAGCGGGTAGCAATGAGCAGTTCTTC
TRBV5-6	NA	TRBJ1-2	NA	CASSLIRTDPHNGYTF	TGTGCCAGCAGCTTGATCCGGACAGACCCACACAATGGCTACACCTTC
TRBV21-1	NA	TRBJ1-2	NA	CASSKAWTEEGGYTF	TGTGCCAGCAGCAAAGCCTGGACAGAAGAGGGTGGCTACACCTTC
TRBV7-2	NA	TRBJ2-3	TRBD2	CASSPTSGDFYTQYF	TGTGCCAGCAGTCCGACTAGCGGGGATTTTTATACGCAGTATTTT
TRBV5-1	once	TRBJ1-5	NA	CASSPSGAQPQHF	TGCGCCAGCAGCCCCTCTGGGGCCCAGCCCCAGCATTTT
TRBV2	NA	TRBJ1-6	NA	CARRTGSSYNSPLHF	TGTGCCCGCCGCACAGGGAGCTCCTATAATTCACCCCTCCACTTT
TRBV6-5	NA	TRBJ2-3	TRBD2	CASSKGLAGRDTQYF	TGTGCCAGCAGCAAGGGACTAGCGGGGAGAGATACGCAGTATTTT
TRBV6-5	NA	TRBJ2-7	NA	CASSPGRITSYEQYF	TGTGCCAGCAGTCCCGGCAGGATCACCTCCTACGAGCAGTACTTC
TRBV28	NA	TRBJ2-5	NA	CASSSGTPVGRETQYF	TGTGCCAGCAGTTCCGGGACTCCAGTAGGGAGAGAGACCCAGTACTTC
TRBV7-9	NA	TRBJ2-2	TRBD2	CASSLVLLAETANTGELFF	TGTGCCAGCAGCTTAGTTCTACTAGCGGAGACCGCGAACACCGGGGAGCTGTTTTTT
TRBV5-6	NA	TRBJ2-2	NA	CASSLGGGELFF	TGTGCCAGCAGCTTAGGCGGCGGGGAGCTGTTTTTT
TRBV6-5	NA	TRBJ2-2	TRBD1	CASSRQGYTGELFF	TGTGCCAGCAGTCGACAGGGCTACACCGGGGAGCTGTTTTTT
TRBV2	NA	TRBJ2-2	NA	CASSLGRGISTGELFF	TGTGCCAGCAGCCTGGGACGGGGGATTAGCACCGGGGAGCTGTTTTTT
TRBV7-2	NA	TRBJ2-3	NA	CASSLVNTDTQYF	TGTGCCAGCAGCTTAGTTAACACAGATACGCAGTATTTT
TRBV4-1	NA	TRBJ2-3	TRBD2	CASSQGTGGRERDTQYF	TGCGCCAGCAGCCAAGGAACGGGGGGTAGGGAGAGAGATACGCAGTATTTT
TRBV2	NA	TRBJ1-2	TRBD1	CASSRQGQDNYGYTF	TGTGCCAGCAGCAGACAGGGGCAGGACAACTATGGCTACACCTTC
TRBV3-1/TRBV3-2	NA	TRBJ2-7	TRBD1	CASSPGDRVGADYEQYF	TGTGCCAGCAGCCCGGGCGACAGGGTGGGGGCAGACTACGAGCAGTACTTC
TRBV9	NA	TRBJ2-1	TRBD2	CASSVGTSGSGEQFF	TGTGCCAGCAGCGTAGGGACTAGCGGGAGCGGTGAGCAGTTCTTC
TRBV4-3	NA	TRBJ2-7	TRBD2	CASSQTGSGSGYEQYF	TGCGCCAGCAGCCAAACGGGGAGCGGGAGTGGTTACGAGCAGTACTTC
TRBV7-9	NA	TRBJ2-3	TRBD2	CASSLWAGGTMDTQYF	TGTGCCAGCAGCTTATGGGCGGGGGGGACGATGGATACGCAGTATTTT
TRBV27	NA	TRBJ2-7	NA	CASSLGGDLYEQYF	TGTGCCAGCAGTTTAGGAGGGGACCTCTACGAGCAGTACTTC
TRBV19	NA	TRBJ1-2	TRBD1	CASSSRQGPLTGYTF	TGTGCCAGTAGTTCCCGACAGGGTCCTTTAACGGGCTACACCTTC
TRBV13	once	TRBJ1-4	NA	CASSSTAGRTNEKLFF	TGTGCCAGCAGCTCCACGGCGGGCAGAACTAATGAAAAACTGTTTTTT
TRBV20-1	NA	TRBJ2-1	NA	CSAWWENEQFF	TGCAGTGCTTGGTGGGAGAATGAGCAGTTCTTC
TRBV4-2	NA	TRBJ2-1	TRBD2	CASSQDLASGRDEQFF	TGTGCCAGCAGCCAAGATTTGGCTAGCGGGAGGGATGAGCAGTTCTTC
TRBV28	NA	TRBJ2-2	NA	CASSSDSTGELFF	TGTGCCAGCAGTTCGGACAGCACCGGGGAGCTGTTTTTT
TRBV27	NA	TRBJ2-7	NA	CASSLIRTGPPYEQYF	TGTGCCAGCAGTTTAATTCGAACAGGGCCCCCCTACGAGCAGTACTTC
TRBV29-1	NA	TRBJ2-1	TRBD1	CSVDGTGKGGEQFF	TGCAGCGTTGACGGGACAGGGAAGGGCGGGGAGCAGTTCTTC
TRBV4-1	NA	TRBJ1-3	NA	CASSPGDF	TGCGCCAGCAGCCCAGGGGATTTT
TRBV7-2	NA	TRBJ2-2	NA	CASTRGAGWTGELFF	TGTGCCAGCACCAGGGGCGCGGGTTGGACCGGGGAGCTGTTTTTT
TRBV5-8	NA	TRBJ1-1	NA	CASSFPGQIEAFF	TGTGCCAGCAGCTTCCCCGGACAGATTGAAGCTTTCTTT
TRBV7-2	NA	TRBJ2-3	NA	CASSAHQYTQYF	TGTGCCAGCAGCGCACACCAATATACGCAGTATTTT
TRBV29-1	NA	TRBJ2-5	TRBD1	CSVRDRTQETQYF	TGCAGCGTCCGGGACAGAACTCAAGAGACCCAGTACTTC
TRBV2	NA	TRBJ2-6	NA	CASSTGPGANVLTF	TGTGCCAGCAGTACAGGGCCTGGGGCCAACGTCCTGACTTTC
TRBV6-5	few	TRBJ2-2	NA	CATARVSNTGELFF	TGTGCCACCGCACGCGTATCGAACACCGGGGAGCTGTTTTTT
TRBV5-1	NA	TRBJ2-3	NA	CASSLGGTGTDTQYF	TGCGCCAGCAGCTTGGGAGGGACTGGAACAGATACGCAGTATTTT
TRBV28	NA	TRBJ2-2	NA	CASSLRAFGRGTGELFF	TGTGCCAGCAGTTTAAGGGCCTTTGGCAGGGGTACCGGGGAGCTGTTTTTT
TRBV25-1	NA	TRBJ2-3	TRBD1	CASSEFGTGLTDTQYF	TGTGCCAGCAGTGAATTTGGGACAGGGCTCACAGATACGCAGTATTTT
TRBV12-3/TRBV12-4	NA	TRBJ1-5	NA	CASSYRQNQPQHF	TGTGCCAGCAGTTACCGACAGAATCAGCCCCAGCATTTT
TRBV5-6	NA	TRBJ2-7	NA	CASASRPSSYEQYF	TGTGCCAGCGCCTCGAGGCCGAGCTCCTACGAGCAGTACTTC
TRBV7-3	NA	TRBJ2-1	NA	CASSLRPVAGNEQFF	TGTGCCAGCAGCCTCAGGCCAGTGGCAGGCAATGAGCAGTTCTTC